The source of this TCR beta chain is a study of tumor-infiltrating lymphocytes in primary liver carcinoma. Across the study: Each of the growths was stage T1-T3 N0M0, extending roughly 4.2 to 11 cm across.

CDR3 size: 12 residues. CDR1 ENHRY and CDR2 SYGVKD come from the germline V gene. Points from the study as a whole: It was observed that only about 7-24% of the top clones appeared in every one of the five tumor regions. Top-250-clone fractions were significantly higher in tumors than in blood (p = 0.039).

Total RNA and DNA came together from roughly 20-30 mg of bulk tissue without cell sorting. Every patient had chronic HBV infection and was treatment-naive. With regard to this clonotype: Antigen: not known. One junction end disagrees with the germline gene, perhaps due to a read error.

TCR beta cDNA was made from 400 to 500 ng total RNA with a constant-region primer. TCR beta libraries came from three nested multiplex PCR rounds using slightly modified ARM-PCR. The first two PCR rounds, roughly 10 cycles each, used TRBV1-TRBV30 forward primers and a C-beta reverse primer. From the multiplex PCR reads, TCRdb called clonotypes with MiXCR, one entry per CDR3 protein. This sample has 55,000 to 65,000 distinct CDR3 sequences, with 71% found just once. The sample comprised liver tumor tissue from sampling region 2. The sample's subset: tumor region T2, inferior pole. The sequence came from a man aged 35-49 years with primary liver carcinoma and hepatitis B virus infection. The gene calls are TRBV10-3 and TRBJ2-7, with D tentatively TRBD2 (5 bases). DNA for the CDR3: TGTGCCATTAGGACGGACTCCAACGAACAGTACTTC. Amino acids: CAIRTDSNEQYF.